This TCR beta chain derives from a study of cytomegalovirus exposure and HLA in healthy donors (dated by TCRdb to about 2017). The study in broad terms: An earlier analysis of some 550 of the donors reported more than 250 Gb of sequence data and 117 million unique TCR beta sequences from roughly 200 million T cells. Class I and class II HLA loci were covered by the typing at four-digit resolution. Genome-wide SNP genotypes for about three fifths of the roughly 670 donors were used in a later genetic analysis, which treated that subset as a discovery cohort. All discovery cohort repertoires had been generated on a single sequencing platform. Along with the approximately 620-subject first cohort, a separate validation cohort of 120 different subjects was used. Five DR-DQ haplotypes were treated as single units for association and clustering because of strong linkage in the cohort. Donor age, sex, ethnicity and CMV serostatus were compiled alongside the repertoire data. In a later analysis, previously published TCR beta repertoires from several hundred donors were re-analyzed and high-resolution HLA genotyping was added so that TCR occurrence patterns could be studied. To predict cytomegalovirus infection status, the study combined high-throughput TCR immunosequencing, statistical association of individual TCRs with disease status, and machine learning. The study profiled the T cell repertoires of hundreds of subjects by immunosequencing and related them to cytomegalovirus serostatus. Rather than using new phenotypic data, the later analysis identified candidate immune exposures from TCR beta sequences and from how often those sequences occurred across donors. Typing coverage differed by locus: A, B, C, DRB1 and DQB1 were typed in roughly 629-640 donors, DQA1 in about 500, DPA1 in some 610, and DPB1 in 472. The genetic ancestry cluster associated with self-reported Caucasian donors included 81% of the 300 to 400 genotyped donors. The study was designed to test whether signatures of past pathogen exposure could be identified by cataloging public T cell receptors. Among a few hundred genotyped donors of the cohort, an average of approximately 230,000 unique TCR beta nucleotide sequences were sequenced per donor, roughly 18% of them non-productive. About 280 gigabases of sequencing data and tens of millions of unique TCR sequences were included in an early release covering roughly 600 HLA-typed donors. An earlier analysis of 587 of the donors applied high-throughput TCR beta sequencing to assess whether each TCR beta V gene segment acted as functional or pseudogenic. Overall study outcomes, separate from this receptor: Broadly in line with IMGT annotations, most TCR beta V segments showed up in productive rearrangements about 87% or about 30% of the time in an earlier analysis of approximately 640 of the donors. A later analysis found that most CMV-associated TCR beta chains appeared HLA-restricted, with HLA associations seemingly driven largely by CMV exposure. Assigning TCR associations to individual alleles was difficult when HLA alleles, especially DR and DQ, strongly co-occurred. A later analysis found that HLA-associated TCR beta chains were more clonally expanded and had lower generation probabilities than equally common non-associated chains. A later analysis reported that several top co-occurrence clusters appeared linked to parvovirus B19, influenza, CMV and Epstein-Barr virus. Correlated functional status among segregating V segments might be attributable to linkage disequilibrium, but an unknown experimental factor could not be ruled out. The authors suggested that the approach could potentially be generalized to other disease states and immunological phenotypes. A further reported finding was that TCR beta sequences accurately predicted the HLA-A and HLA-B alleles for most subjects in the first cohort. A later analysis found that TCR association rates varied across HLA loci, with DRB1 alleles showing the most associated TCRs and HLA-C alleles the fewest. Compared with the 666-donor mean, donors in an Asian-associated ancestry cluster had fewer N-insertions in productive TCRs, according to a later genetic analysis. Immune exposure information for the cohort was limited to CMV serostatus. The study gave a list of 150 to 200 TCR beta chains associated with cytomegalovirus. Most TCR sequences were seen in very few donors, while some public TCRs were found in many individuals. A cluster of highly shared sequence variants was judged likely to represent a technical artifact of the sequencing pipeline. In vitro tests confirmed that three of the cytomegalovirus-associated TCR beta chains recognize cytomegalovirus antigens. The classifier was reported to diagnose cytomegalovirus status with high specificity and sensitivity in both the original cohort and the validation cohort. A later genetic analysis associated a missense DCLRE1C variant with V-gene and J-gene trimming of TCR beta chains, and an independent cohort replicated the association. In this cohort, only TCR beta chains were sequenced, and detectable features were limited by the absence of alpha or paired-chain data. Presence/absence analyses assumed roughly uniform sequencing depth across donors, an assumption that may not hold. A later analysis associated about 18,000 TCR beta sequences with specific HLA alleles at a false discovery rate of 0.05. The 87-base-pair reads could not distinguish some IMGT-functional V segments, including TRBV6-2 and TRBV6-3, so those segments were excluded. Because HLA typing was missing for some donors at each locus, association tests included only the typed subset. The earlier analysis of 587 of the donors excluded over 15 rarely observed V segments, including chromosome 9 orphons, because counts were too low.

Libraries were constructed by the immunoSEQ multiplex PCR assay. For the multiplex PCR, a mixture combining 60 forward primers for TCR Vbeta segments and 13 reverse primers for TCR Jbeta segments was used. A multiplex PCR assay on genomic DNA amplified the CDR3 region of rearranged TCR beta genes. The Illumina HiSeq System was used to sequence the amplified TCR beta libraries as 87-base-pair reads. Regarding the original processing steps: A later analysis tallied 80 million to 95 million unique TCR beta chains across the 650 to 750 repertoires, and around 9.9 million of those chains were shared by two or more donors. To remove PCR and sequencing errors, raw reads were error-corrected and collapsed into unique sequences using a nearest-neighbor algorithm that merged closely related sequences. V, D and J gene segments were assigned by aligning CDR3 sequences to IMGT reference sequences. For a sequence to be retained, a match of at least six nucleotides was required to both a V gene segment and a J gene segment. Rearrangements were classified as productive when the CDR3 lacked stop codons and remained in frame with V and J, and all other rearrangements were classified as non-productive. CDR3 was defined according to IMGT convention as the region running from the second conserved V-encoded cysteine to the conserved J-encoded phenylalanine. Sequences without an unambiguous match to a single V gene segment were excluded from the earlier analysis of almost 600 of the donors. In an earlier analysis of almost 600 of the donors, a V segment was called functional when productive rearrangements were above 56.7%, and segregating when the standard deviation between donors exceeded 5%. To diagnose cytomegalovirus status from the catalog of TCR beta chain sequences, a statistical classification framework was built. A later analysis assigned V and J genes by comparing TCR nucleotide sequences with IMGT/GENE-DB human TR gene sequences. In a later analysis, CDR3 sequences and most-parsimonious VDJ recombination scenarios were assigned using the TCRdist pipeline. In a later analysis, every TCR beta chain was defined by the combination of its CDR3 amino acid sequence and its V-gene family, and reads without a unique V-gene family were dropped. As a way to deal with suspected cross-contamination and a sequencing artifact, a later analysis dropped approximately 590 nucleotide sequences that were highly shared and had low generation probability. In a later analysis, a clonal expansion index was calculated for each public chain from normalized within-repertoire ranks of inferred template counts. Generation probabilities in a later analysis came from a VDJ recombination model fitted to out-of-frame rearrangements, and those results were checked against IGoR. A later analysis scored TCR-TCR, TCR-HLA and TCR-CMV co-occurrence with hypergeometric tests, applying a repertoire-size bias correction to TCR pairs. False discovery rates were estimated in a later analysis by permuting HLA or CMV assignments 20 times. In a later analysis, co-occurring TCRs were grouped with DBSCAN, and TCRdist sequence similarity was added when clustering was performed within HLA-allele-positive subsets. Co-occurrence clustering excluded repertoires with fewer than 30,000 or more than 120,000 public chains, plus five with anomalous nucleotide sharing. TCRdb carries this immuneACCESS record with in-frame sequences only. Its versions omit some clonotypes, under half of them owing to an unresolved V gene in the studies checked, with the rest unexplained. The V and J calls and clone size come from that table; D and trimming were worked out from the DNA. Here the sample has fewer than 65,000 clones; 60% to 80% occur a single time. Jointly, the top ten make up approximately 3.3% of the sample.

Measured from the cysteine to the phenylalanine, the CDR3 is 13 residues long. Of the read, only the CDR3 DNA is kept; its 39 bases are in frame from base 1. V is pruned by 4 bases and J by 1 base, leaving 0 bases of the junction without a gene match. Taken from the germline V gene (reference sequence), the CDR1 and CDR2 loops are LNHDA and SQIVND. The cohort comprised around 690 healthy bone marrow donors. At the time of sampling, all cohort members were nominally healthy, though unrecorded immune exposures were likely present. The donor tested CMV seropositive and was one of the 289 seropositive cohort members. A peripheral blood sample was provided by each donor, and peripheral blood mononuclear cells were used for TCR beta sequencing. Genomic DNA extraction from the blood cell samples was performed with the Qiagen DNeasy Blood Extraction Kit. For this clone: The clone's antigen remains unknown. Base qualities were left out, and no much larger clone turns up one base away.

Sequencing input: PBMCs. The V and J genes are TRBV19 and TRBJ1-1; 7 bases in the middle match TRBD1. This receptor was identified in a woman between 40 and 50 years old in good health and CMV-seropositive. The nucleotide sequence is TGTGCCAGTAGTAACAGGGGGAACACTGAAGCTTTCTTT. This encodes CASSNRGNTEAFF. Full variable domain (CDR3 extended with the reference TRBV19 and TRBJ1-1 proteins): DGGITQSPKYLFRKEGQNVTLSCEQNLNHDAMYWYRQDPGQGLRLIYYSQIVNDFQKGDIAEGYSVSREKKESFPLTVTSAQKNPTAFYLCASSNRGNTEAFFGQGTRLTVV.